This is a list of T cell receptor beta chains from one sample in a study of blood T cell repertoires in COVID-19. Measured with immunoSEQ multiplex PCR; TCRdb has only the in-frame clones, and not every one. Of about 90,000 clones detected, 65% to 90% appear once; the ten largest clones hold roughly 1.2%. The sample comprised peripheral blood. These receptors were obtained from a man older than 75 with active or convalescent COVID-19. The CDR3 runs from the conserved cysteine through the conserved F or W. D genes are given only for firm matches. Size is stated for part of the rows, as once, few or many counts, or as a class when the clone is expanded.

CDR3 length,V gene,D gene,J gene,clone size,CDR3 protein,CDR3 DNA
17,TRBV5-1,-,TRBJ2-2,-,CASSLATWLGDTGELFF,TGCGCCAGCAGCTTGGCCACTTGGCTCGGGGACACCGGGGAGCTGTTTTTT
15,TRBV5-1,-,TRBJ1-1,-,CASSPTSGTRSRAFF,TGCGCCAGCAGCCCGACGTCCGGGACAAGAAGTCGGGCTTTCTTT
17,TRBV5-1,TRBD2,TRBJ2-1,-,CASSGLTSGSSYNEQFF,TGCGCCAGCAGCGGGTTAACTAGCGGGAGCTCCTACAATGAGCAGTTCTTC
13,TRBV19,TRBD2,TRBJ2-3,-,CASSVSGTDTQYF,TGTGCCAGTAGTGTTAGCGGGACAGATACGCAGTATTTT
14,TRBV28,-,TRBJ1-5,-,CASRPRDFNQPQHF,TGTGCCAGCAGACCCCGGGACTTCAATCAGCCCCAGCATTTT
18,TRBV19,-,TRBJ1-5,-,CASSIGLRGAASNQPQHF,TGTGCCAGTAGTATAGGGCTTCGGGGAGCAGCTAGCAATCAGCCCCAGCATTTT
13,TRBV30,-,TRBJ1-2,-,CAWTRDRSYGYTF,TGTGCCTGGACCCGAGACCGGAGCTATGGCTACACCTTC
15,TRBV15,TRBD1,TRBJ2-3,-,CATSTRQGNTDTQYF,TGTGCCACCAGCACACGACAGGGGAACACAGATACGCAGTATTTT
15,TRBV2,-,TRBJ2-2,-,CASSGGGAGTGELFF,TGTGCCAGCAGTGGAGGGGGCGCGGGGACCGGGGAGCTGTTTTTT
15,TRBV27,TRBD2,TRBJ2-1,-,CASSLLAGPYNEQFF,TGTGCCAGCAGTTTATTAGCGGGTCCCTACAATGAGCAGTTCTTC
17,TRBV19,-,TRBJ1-5,-,CASSIRRGDLSNQPQHF,TGTGCCAGTAGTATCAGGAGGGGAGATTTGAGCAATCAGCCCCAGCATTTT
11,TRBV20-1,TRBD2,TRBJ2-7,-,CSVPGTNEQYF,TGCAGTGTTCCCGGGACTAACGAGCAGTACTTC
13,TRBV14,-,TRBJ2-7,-,CASSQDSWDEQYF,TGTGCCAGCAGCCAGGACTCATGGGACGAGCAGTACTTC
12,TRBV7-2,-,TRBJ1-5,once,CASSLPTGPQHF,TGTGCCAGCAGCTTACCAACTGGGCCCCAGCATTTT
14,TRBV7-9,TRBD1,TRBJ2-5,-,CASSPDRGRETQYF,TGTGCCAGCAGCCCCGACAGGGGGCGGGAGACCCAGTACTTC
15,TRBV18,TRBD2,TRBJ2-1,-,CASSSGLAESNEQFF,TGTGCCAGCTCATCGGGACTAGCGGAGAGCAATGAGCAGTTCTTC
13,TRBV28,-,TRBJ1-2,-,CASSPTVIYGYTF,TGTGCCAGCAGTCCCACAGTGATTTATGGCTACACCTTC
14,TRBV30,-,TRBJ2-2,-,CAWSLTPNTGELFF,TGTGCCTGGAGTTTGACACCGAACACCGGGGAGCTGTTTTTT
16,TRBV28,TRBD1,TRBJ1-2,-,CASKKRTGVGNYGYTF,TGTGCCAGCAAGAAGCGGACAGGGGTAGGGAACTATGGCTACACCTTC
12,TRBV2,-,TRBJ1-2,-,CASKRESYGYTF,TGTGCCAGCAAGCGGGAATCCTATGGCTACACCTTC
11,TRBV29-1,-,TRBJ1-4,-,CSVDSGEKLFF,TGCAGCGTTGACAGCGGTGAAAAACTGTTTTTT
16,TRBV18,TRBD2,TRBJ2-7,-,CASSPRLAGGSYEQYF,TGTGCCAGCTCACCAAGACTAGCGGGAGGTTCGTACGAGCAGTACTTC
16,TRBV28,TRBD2,TRBJ2-1,-,CASSTWSGLADNEQFF,TGTGCCAGCAGCACCTGGTCTGGACTAGCGGACAATGAGCAGTTCTTC
15,TRBV6-6,TRBD1,TRBJ1-1,-,CASRNEGAGMAEAFF,TGTGCCAGCAGAAACGAGGGGGCGGGGATGGCTGAAGCTTTCTTT
13,TRBV11-2,-,TRBJ1-1,-,CASSLVGDTEAFF,TGTGCCAGCAGCTTAGTCGGAGACACTGAAGCTTTCTTT
16,TRBV5-5,TRBD1,TRBJ1-2,-,CASSLVPGQGTYGYTF,TGTGCCAGCAGCTTGGTCCCGGGACAGGGAACCTATGGCTACACCTTC
14,TRBV29-1,TRBD1,TRBJ1-2,few,CSVEQGVANYGYTF,TGCAGCGTTGAACAGGGGGTAGCTAACTATGGCTACACCTTC
15,TRBV6-5,TRBD2,TRBJ2-1,-,CASGLGLAVYNEQFF,TGTGCCAGCGGCCTGGGACTAGCGGTTTACAATGAGCAGTTCTTC
13,TRBV15,TRBD1,TRBJ2-2,-,CATGQGNTGELFF,TGTGCCACCGGACAGGGGAACACCGGGGAGCTGTTTTTT
14,TRBV3-1/TRBV3-2,TRBD2,TRBJ2-7,-,CASNSGTSGGEQYF,TGTGCCAGCAACTCCGGGACTAGCGGGGGAGAGCAGTACTTC
15,TRBV10-3,-,TRBJ1-1,-,CAISDTKIRNTEAFF,TGTGCCATCAGTGACACTAAGATCCGGAACACTGAAGCTTTCTTT
13,TRBV5-1,TRBD1,TRBJ2-7,-,CASSPMDRGGQYF,TGCGCCAGCAGCCCTATGGACAGGGGAGGGCAGTACTTC
11,TRBV12-3/TRBV12-4,TRBD1,TRBJ1-1,-,CASSPGQGAFF,TGTGCCAGCAGTCCCGGACAGGGAGCTTTCTTT